This record looks at one T cell receptor beta chain sequence and its context. The data belong to a study of cytotoxic CD8 clonotypes in ibrutinib-treated CLL. Trimming at V came to 5 bases and at J to 5 bases, leaving 4 bases not matched to a gene. This CDR3 has 13 residues. The germline V gene encodes CDR1 SGHTA and CDR2 FQGNSA. Investigators sought sequencing depths of between 1 in 200,000 and 1 in 1 million T cells. Repertoires were generated with immunoSEQ multiplex PCR, while TCRdb's copy carries only in-frame clones and drops some. Among almost 250,000 clones listed, under 80% were seen once. This TCR came from a human donor with chronic lymphocytic leukemia. J is TRBJ2-5 and V is TRBV7-2; 8 bases match TRBD1. The source material was PBMCs, sampled after 24 months of ibrutinib treatment. The CDR3 is CASSPRGRETQYF. CDR3 DNA sequence: TGTGCCAGCAGCCCCAGGGGGCGGGAGACCCAGTACTTC.